A selection of T cell receptor beta chains follows, all from one sample in a study of T cells in Graves' hyperthyroidism and ophthalmopathy. One entry per CDR3 protein results from TCRdb running MiXCR on the multiplex PCR reads. The sample includes hundreds of thousands of distinct CDR3 sequences, just under 25% of them seen just once. The sample consisted of blood. The source of these receptors is a man aged 45-65 years with Graves' hyperthyroidism. CDR3s include the opening cysteine and the closing phenylalanine or tryptophan. Each record gives: clone size, V gene, J gene, D gene, CDR3 protein, CDR3 DNA. A D gene is named only where the DNA matches it firmly. Not all rows give a size; the values are once, few, many and, for expanded clones, a class.

size: many
V: TRBV14
J: TRBJ2-7
D: .
CDR3: CASSQVGVYEQYF
DNA: TGTGCCAGCAGCCAAGTCGGAGTCTACGAGCAGTACTTC

size: few
V: TRBV12-3/TRBV12-4
J: TRBJ2-3
D: TRBD2
CDR3: CASRPLLAGEADTQYF
DNA: TGTGCCAGCAGACCCCTCCTAGCGGGAGAAGCAGATACGCAGTATTTT

size: .
V: TRBV18
J: TRBJ2-6
D: .
CDR3: CASSPRDGANVLTF
DNA: TGTGCCAGCTCACCACGGGATGGGGCCAACGTCCTGACTTTC

size: many
V: TRBV7-9
J: TRBJ1-1
D: .
CDR3: CASAGALDTEAFF
DNA: TGTGCCAGCGCGGGGGCGTTGGACACTGAAGCTTTCTTT

size: .
V: TRBV20-1
J: TRBJ2-1
D: TRBD2
CDR3: CSARELSGGSYSEQFF
DNA: TGCAGTGCTAGAGAGCTTAGCGGGGGCTCCTACAGTGAGCAGTTCTTC

size: few
V: TRBV6-1
J: TRBJ1-2
D: .
CDR3: CASSSGARGYTF
DNA: TGTGCCAGCAGTTCTGGGGCGCGTGGCTACACCTTC

size: .
V: TRBV2
J: TRBJ2-3
D: .
CDR3: CASSVGMGTDTQYF
DNA: TGTGCCAGCAGTGTCGGGATGGGCACAGATACGCAGTATTTT

size: .
V: TRBV5-1
J: TRBJ2-7
D: .
CDR3: CASSLGGMGAYEQYF
DNA: TGCGCCAGCAGCTTGGGAGGAATGGGAGCCTACGAGCAGTACTTC

size: few
V: TRBV5-1
J: TRBJ1-2
D: .
CDR3: CASTSGGGMDGYTF
DNA: TGCGCCAGCACATCGGGGGGCGGGATGGACGGCTACACCTTC

size: .
V: TRBV9
J: TRBJ2-4
D: TRBD1
CDR3: CASSVSTGGELRNIQYF
DNA: TGTGCCAGCAGCGTATCTACAGGGGGCGAATTGAGAAACATTCAGTACTTC

size: .
V: TRBV6-1
J: TRBJ2-2
D: .
CDR3: CASSDGGAGELFF
DNA: TGTGCCAGCAGTGACGGGGGAGCGGGGGAGCTGTTTTTT

size: .
V: TRBV6-1
J: TRBJ2-3
D: TRBD2
CDR3: CASSELASGRALADTQYF
DNA: TGTGCCAGCAGTGAACTGGCTAGCGGGAGGGCCCTTGCAGATACGCAGTATTTT

size: .
V: TRBV13
J: TRBJ2-5
D: TRBD2
CDR3: CASRKRLAGVEPETQYF
DNA: TGTGCCAGCAGGAAAAGACTAGCGGGAGTGGAACCAGAGACCCAGTACTTC

size: .
V: TRBV10-2
J: TRBJ2-7
D: TRBD1
CDR3: CASSAPRDRGLYEQYF
DNA: TGCGCCAGCAGTGCCCCCCGGGACAGGGGGCTTTACGAGCAGTACTTC

size: few
V: TRBV3-1
J: TRBJ2-1
D: TRBD2
CDR3: CASSHRQAGKLADEQFF
DNA: TGTGCCAGCAGCCACCGCCAGGCGGGGAAACTAGCGGACGAGCAGTTCTTC

size: .
V: TRBV20-1
J: TRBJ2-3
D: .
CDR3: CSARELSGDTQYF
DNA: TGCAGTGCTAGAGAATTATCGGGGGATACGCAGTATTTT

size: many
V: TRBV7-2
J: TRBJ2-1
D: .
CDR3: CASSPRAVYNEQFF
DNA: TGTGCCAGCAGCCCGCGGGCAGTTTACAATGAGCAGTTCTTC

size: many
V: TRBV2
J: TRBJ2-1
D: .
CDR3: CASSAWQGKYNEQFF
DNA: TGTGCCAGCAGTGCATGGCAGGGCAAGTACAATGAGCAGTTCTTC

size: .
V: TRBV12-3/TRBV12-4
J: TRBJ2-2
D: .
CDR3: CASSLEDRVTGELFF
DNA: TGTGCCAGCAGTTTAGAGGACCGAGTGACCGGGGAGCTGTTTTTT

size: few
V: TRBV2
J: TRBJ1-4
D: .
CDR3: CASSQTGFDEKLFF
DNA: TGTGCCAGCAGCCAAACAGGGTTCGATGAAAAACTGTTTTTT

size: .
V: TRBV7-9
J: TRBJ2-5
D: TRBD2
CDR3: CASSSGTSGLQETQYF
DNA: TGTGCCAGCAGCTCCGGGACTAGCGGGCTCCAAGAGACCCAGTACTTC

size: many
V: TRBV13
J: TRBJ2-2
D: .
CDR3: CASRNTGELFF
DNA: TGTGCCAGCAGAAACACCGGGGAGCTGTTTTTT

size: many
V: TRBV28
J: TRBJ2-1
D: TRBD2
CDR3: CASMSSGVPGEEQFF
DNA: TGTGCCAGCATGTCTAGCGGGGTCCCCGGGGAGGAGCAGTTCTTC

size: few
V: TRBV28
J: TRBJ2-5
D: TRBD2
CDR3: CASSLPPGSAGGIFF
DNA: TGTGCCAGCAGTTTGCCCCCCGGTAGTGCGGGGGGGATCTTCTTC

size: few
V: TRBV10-3
J: TRBJ2-7
D: .
CDR3: CATMDTLDPYEQYF
DNA: TGTGCCACGATGGACACCCTAGACCCCTACGAGCAGTACTTC

size: many
V: TRBV28
J: TRBJ1-5
D: TRBD1
CDR3: CASSKGTAWSNQPQHF
DNA: TGTGCCAGCAGCAAAGGGACAGCTTGGAGCAATCAGCCCCAGCATTTT

size: .
V: TRBV29-1
J: TRBJ2-7
D: .
CDR3: CSVIRDRSSYEQYF
DNA: TGCAGCGTCATCCGGGACCGTAGCTCCTACGAGCAGTACTTC

size: .
V: TRBV20-1
J: TRBJ2-2
D: TRBD1
CDR3: CSARPPGGGTGELFF
DNA: TGCAGTGCTAGGCCTCCAGGGGGCGGTACCGGGGAGCTGTTTTTT

size: many
V: TRBV7-9
J: TRBJ2-1
D: .
CDR3: CASSLGRDNEQFF
DNA: TGTGCTAGCAGCTTAGGCAGAGACAATGAGCAGTTCTTC

size: many
V: TRBV7-3
J: TRBJ2-1
D: TRBD2
CDR3: CASSARGGVSYNEQFF
DNA: TGTGCCAGCAGCGCCCGGGGGGGGGTCTCCTACAATGAGCAGTTCTTC

size: few
V: TRBV19
J: TRBJ2-7
D: TRBD2
CDR3: CASSNSGTYEQYF
DNA: TGTGCCAGTAGTAATAGCGGGACTTACGAGCAGTACTTC

size: .
V: TRBV7-9
J: TRBJ1-5
D: TRBD1
CDR3: CASSLGTGARPNQPQHF
DNA: TGTGCCAGCAGCTTAGGGACAGGGGCCCGTCCCAATCAGCCCCAGCATTTT

size: many
V: TRBV11-3
J: TRBJ2-1
D: TRBD2
CDR3: CASSLEAGAHNEQFF
DNA: TGTGCCAGCAGCTTAGAAGCGGGAGCCCACAATGAGCAGTTCTTC

size: .
V: TRBV7-3
J: TRBJ1-2
D: .
CDR3: CASSLNPNGYTF
DNA: TGTGCCAGCAGCTTAAATCCCAATGGCTACACCTTC

size: few
V: TRBV28
J: TRBJ2-4
D: TRBD1
CDR3: CASSPGTENIQYF
DNA: TGTGCCAGCAGTCCAGGGACAGAAAACATTCAGTACTTC

size: few
V: TRBV2
J: TRBJ2-4
D: .
CDR3: CASSGAAGAKNIQYF
DNA: TGTGCCAGCAGTGGAGCAGCAGGGGCCAAAAACATTCAGTACTTC

size: .
V: TRBV11-2
J: TRBJ2-7
D: TRBD1
CDR3: CASSLRTGASYEQYF
DNA: TGTGCCAGCAGCTTGCGGACAGGGGCGTCCTACGAGCAGTACTTC

size: once
V: TRBV27
J: TRBJ1-1
D: .
CDR3: CASSLSQALNTEAFF
DNA: TGTGCCAGCAGTTTATCCCAGGCTTTGAACACTGAAGCTTTCTTT

size: few
V: TRBV7-9
J: TRBJ1-1
D: .
CDR3: CASSLSDTEAFF
DNA: TGTGCCAGCAGCTTATCCGATACTGAAGCTTTCTTT

size: once
V: TRBV19
J: TRBJ2-3
D: .
CDR3: CASSIWGGDTQYF
DNA: TGTGCCAGTAGTATATGGGGCGGAGATACGCAGTATTTT

size: many
V: TRBV6-1
J: TRBJ1-1
D: .
CDR3: CASSWGQLGTEAFF
DNA: TGTGCCAGCAGCTGGGGACAATTAGGCACTGAAGCTTTCTTT

size: many
V: TRBV20-1
J: TRBJ2-7
D: TRBD1
CDR3: CSASPPTGPYEQYF
DNA: TGCAGTGCTAGCCCCCCGACAGGGCCCTACGAGCAGTACTTC

size: few
V: TRBV12-3/TRBV12-4
J: TRBJ2-1
D: TRBD1
CDR3: CASSQGTGYLFF
DNA: TGTGCCAGCAGTCAGGGGACAGGTTATCTGTTCTTC

size: .
V: TRBV7-9
J: TRBJ1-1
D: .
CDR3: CASSGEAGTEAFF
DNA: TGTGCCAGCAGTGGGGAGGCGGGCACTGAAGCTTTCTTT

size: .
V: TRBV9
J: TRBJ2-7
D: .
CDR3: CASSVAGSEQYF
DNA: TGTGCCAGCAGCGTAGCTGGCTCCGAGCAGTACTTC

size: few
V: TRBV11-2
J: TRBJ2-3
D: TRBD2
CDR3: CASSAGRGGLGTDTQYF
DNA: TGTGCCAGCAGCGCAGGCCGGGGGGGTTTGGGCACAGATACGCAGTATTTT

size: many
V: TRBV6-1
J: TRBJ1-1
D: .
CDR3: CASSSKTDEAFF
DNA: TGTGCCAGCAGTTCCAAGACAGATGAAGCTTTCTTT

size: many
V: TRBV2
J: TRBJ2-3
D: .
CDR3: CASSDRGTDTQYF
DNA: TGTGCCAGCAGTGATAGGGGCACAGATACGCAGTATTTT

size: .
V: TRBV6-1
J: TRBJ2-2
D: .
CDR3: CASRPMASMSGELFF
DNA: TGTGCCAGCAGGCCCATGGCTAGTATGTCCGGGGAGCTGTTTTTT

size: many
V: TRBV7-8
J: TRBJ1-1
D: .
CDR3: CASSPGVRQGNTEAFF
DNA: TGTGCCAGCAGCCCGGGAGTTCGTCAGGGGAACACTGAAGCTTTCTTT

size: .
V: TRBV15
J: TRBJ1-3
D: TRBD1
CDR3: CATNNAGTANLGGNTIYF
DNA: TGTGCCACCAACAATGCCGGGACAGCAAACCTTGGAGGAAACACCATATATTTT

size: many
V: TRBV7-2
J: TRBJ2-7
D: .
CDR3: CASSSVEATYEQYF
DNA: TGTGCCAGCAGCTCGGTGGAGGCCACCTACGAGCAGTACTTC

size: few
V: TRBV27
J: TRBJ2-7
D: TRBD1
CDR3: CASSFLLGTGIYEQYF
DNA: TGTGCCAGCAGTTTCTTGTTAGGGACAGGGATCTACGAGCAGTACTTC

size: few
V: TRBV6-1
J: TRBJ2-5
D: .
CDR3: CASTHVWGDETQYF
DNA: TGTGCCAGCACCCATGTCTGGGGTGACGAGACCCAGTACTTC

size: .
V: TRBV20-1
J: TRBJ2-5
D: TRBD1
CDR3: CSARLRRGSQETQYF
DNA: TGCAGTGCTAGACTTCGCAGGGGGTCCCAAGAGACCCAGTACTTC